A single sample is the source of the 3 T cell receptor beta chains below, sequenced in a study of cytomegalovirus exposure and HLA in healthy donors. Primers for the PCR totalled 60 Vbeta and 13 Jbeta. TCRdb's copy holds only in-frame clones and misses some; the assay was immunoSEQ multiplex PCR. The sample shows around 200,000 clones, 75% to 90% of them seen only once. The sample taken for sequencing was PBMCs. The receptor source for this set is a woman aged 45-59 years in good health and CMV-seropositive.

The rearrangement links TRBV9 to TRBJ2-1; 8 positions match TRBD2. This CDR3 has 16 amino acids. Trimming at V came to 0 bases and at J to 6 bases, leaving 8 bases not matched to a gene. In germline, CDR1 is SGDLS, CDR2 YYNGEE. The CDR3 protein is CASSVEAGGGFNEQFF. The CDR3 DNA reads TGTGCCAGCAGCGTAGAGGCCGGGGGGGGTTTCAATGAGCAGTTCTTC.

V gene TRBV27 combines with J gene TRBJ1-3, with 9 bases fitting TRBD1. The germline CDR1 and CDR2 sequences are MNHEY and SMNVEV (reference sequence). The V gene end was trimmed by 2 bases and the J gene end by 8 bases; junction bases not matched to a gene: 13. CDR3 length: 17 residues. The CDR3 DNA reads TGTGCCAGCAGTTTACCTCCACAGGGGGCGTGGGTAGACACCATATATTTT. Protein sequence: CASSLPPQGAWVDTIYF.

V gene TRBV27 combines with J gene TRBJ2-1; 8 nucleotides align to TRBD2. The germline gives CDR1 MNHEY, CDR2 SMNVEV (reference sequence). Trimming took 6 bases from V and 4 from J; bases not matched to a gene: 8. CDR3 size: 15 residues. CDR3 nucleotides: TGTGCCAGCAGCCGGGAGGGGACGGATTACAATGAGCAGTTCTTC. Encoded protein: CASSREGTDYNEQFF.